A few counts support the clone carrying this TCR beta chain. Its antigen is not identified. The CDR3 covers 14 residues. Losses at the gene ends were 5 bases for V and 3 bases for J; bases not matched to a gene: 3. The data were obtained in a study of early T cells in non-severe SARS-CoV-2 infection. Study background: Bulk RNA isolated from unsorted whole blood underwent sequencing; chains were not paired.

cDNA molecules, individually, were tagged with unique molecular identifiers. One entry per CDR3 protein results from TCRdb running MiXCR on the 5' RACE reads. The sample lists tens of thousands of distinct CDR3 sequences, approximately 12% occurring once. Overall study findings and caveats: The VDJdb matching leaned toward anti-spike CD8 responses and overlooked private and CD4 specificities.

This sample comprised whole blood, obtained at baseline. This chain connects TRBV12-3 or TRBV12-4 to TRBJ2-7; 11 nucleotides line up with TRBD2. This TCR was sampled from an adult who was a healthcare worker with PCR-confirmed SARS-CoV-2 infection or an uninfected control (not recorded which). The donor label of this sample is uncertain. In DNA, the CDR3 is TGTGCCAGCAGTATTACTAGCGGGGGCTACGAGCAGTACGTC. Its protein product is CASSITSGGYEQYV.